What follows is one T cell receptor beta chain and its context. Its antigen remains unidentified. Trimming cost V 8 bases and J 3 bases, with 9 bases left between them. There are 12 residues in the CDR3. Germline CDR1 reads MNHEY; CDR2 reads SMNVEV (reference sequence). The data originate from a study of cytotoxic CD8 clonotypes in ibrutinib-treated CLL. Study-level results: Investigators sampled sustained-remission and progressing patients at differing times.

TCRdb's copy holds only in-frame clones and misses some; the assay was immunoSEQ multiplex PCR. Altogether fewer than 400,000 clones are present, 67% being singletons, with the ten largest covering 5% to 6.5%. Here the sequenced sample was PBMCs, taken after 36 months of ibrutinib treatment. The receptor's source is a human donor with chronic lymphocytic leukemia. This chain connects TRBV27 to TRBJ2-3; D is possibly TRBD2 (5 bases). CDR3 sequence reads: CASATGTDTQYF. The CDR3 DNA is TGTGCCAGCGCCACGGGGACAGATACGCAGTATTTT.